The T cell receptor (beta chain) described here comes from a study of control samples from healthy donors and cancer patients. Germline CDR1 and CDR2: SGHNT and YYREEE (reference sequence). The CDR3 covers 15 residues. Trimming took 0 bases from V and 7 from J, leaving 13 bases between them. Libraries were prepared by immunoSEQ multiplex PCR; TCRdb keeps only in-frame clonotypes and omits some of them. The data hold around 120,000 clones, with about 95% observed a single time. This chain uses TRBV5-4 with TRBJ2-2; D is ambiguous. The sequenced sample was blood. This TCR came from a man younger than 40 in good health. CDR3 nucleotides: TGTGCCAGCAGCTTGGCCGGATATCCTGGCGGGGAGCTGTTTTTT. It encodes CASSLAGYPGGELFF.